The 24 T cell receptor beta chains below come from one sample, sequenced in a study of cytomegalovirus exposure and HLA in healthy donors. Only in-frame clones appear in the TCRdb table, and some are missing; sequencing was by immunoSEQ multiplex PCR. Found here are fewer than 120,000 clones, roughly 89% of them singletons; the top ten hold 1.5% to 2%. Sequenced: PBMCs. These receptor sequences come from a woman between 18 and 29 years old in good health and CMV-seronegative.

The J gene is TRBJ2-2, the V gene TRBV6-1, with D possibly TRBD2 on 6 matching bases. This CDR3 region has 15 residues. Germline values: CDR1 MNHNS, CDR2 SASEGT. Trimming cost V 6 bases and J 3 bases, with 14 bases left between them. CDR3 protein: CASSLGLTDTGELFF. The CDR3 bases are TGTGCCAGCAGCCTGGGACTCACTGACACCGGGGAGCTGTTTTTT.

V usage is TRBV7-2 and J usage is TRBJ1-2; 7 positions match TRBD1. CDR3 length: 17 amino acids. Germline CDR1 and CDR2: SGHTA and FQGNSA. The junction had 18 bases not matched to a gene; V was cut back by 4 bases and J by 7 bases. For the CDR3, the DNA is TGTGCCAGCAGCTCCTGGACAGGAGGGGGCGATGGTAGTGGCTACACCTTC. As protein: CASSSWTGGGDGSGYTF.

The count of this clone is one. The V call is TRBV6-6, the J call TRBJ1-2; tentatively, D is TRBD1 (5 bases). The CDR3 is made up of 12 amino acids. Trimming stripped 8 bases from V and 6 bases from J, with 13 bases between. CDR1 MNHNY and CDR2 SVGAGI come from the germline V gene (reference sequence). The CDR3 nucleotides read TGTGCCAGCCGCCTGGGGCCTGATGGCTACACCTTC. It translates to CASRLGPDGYTF.

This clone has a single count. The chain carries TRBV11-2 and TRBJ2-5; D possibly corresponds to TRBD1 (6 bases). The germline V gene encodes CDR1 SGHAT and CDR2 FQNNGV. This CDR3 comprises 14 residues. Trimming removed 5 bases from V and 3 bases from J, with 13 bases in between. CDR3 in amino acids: CASSPITGKETQYF. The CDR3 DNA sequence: TGTGCCAGCAGCCCAATCACAGGGAAAGAGACCCAGTACTTC.

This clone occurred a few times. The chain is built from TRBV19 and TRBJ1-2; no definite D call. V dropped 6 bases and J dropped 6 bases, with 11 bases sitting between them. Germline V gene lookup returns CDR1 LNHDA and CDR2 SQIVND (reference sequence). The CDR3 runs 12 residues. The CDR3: CASRSGVDGYTF. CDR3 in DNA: TGTGCCAGTAGGTCGGGTGTTGATGGCTACACCTTC. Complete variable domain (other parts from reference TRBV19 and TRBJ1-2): DGGITQSPKYLFRKEGQNVTLSCEQNLNHDAMYWYRQDPGQGLRLIYYSQIVNDFQKGDIAEGYSVSREKKESFPLTVTSAQKNPTAFYLCASRSGVDGYTFGSGTRLTVV.

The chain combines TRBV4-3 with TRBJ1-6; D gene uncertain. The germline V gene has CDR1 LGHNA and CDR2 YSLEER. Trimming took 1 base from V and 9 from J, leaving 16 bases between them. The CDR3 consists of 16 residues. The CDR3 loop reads CASSQGGRRPGSPLHF. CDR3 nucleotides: TGCGCCAGCAGCCAAGGGGGTAGGAGGCCGGGTTCACCCCTCCACTTT.

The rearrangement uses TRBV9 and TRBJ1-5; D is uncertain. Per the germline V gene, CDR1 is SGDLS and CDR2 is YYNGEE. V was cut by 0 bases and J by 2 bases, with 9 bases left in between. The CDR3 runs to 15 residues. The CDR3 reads CASSVAPDGNQPQHF. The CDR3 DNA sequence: TGTGCCAGCAGCGTAGCGCCAGATGGCAATCAGCCCCAGCATTTT.

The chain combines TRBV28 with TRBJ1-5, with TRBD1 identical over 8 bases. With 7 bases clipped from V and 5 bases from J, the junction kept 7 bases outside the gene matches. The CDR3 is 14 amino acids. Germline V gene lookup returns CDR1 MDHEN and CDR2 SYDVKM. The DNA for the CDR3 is TGTGCCAGCATGCAGGGGGCGAGTGATCAGCCCCAGCATTTT. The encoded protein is CASMQGASDQPQHF.

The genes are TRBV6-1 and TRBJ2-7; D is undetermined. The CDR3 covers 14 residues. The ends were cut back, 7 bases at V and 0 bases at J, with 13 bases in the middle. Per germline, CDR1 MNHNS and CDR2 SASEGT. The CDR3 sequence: CASNSGDYSYEQYF. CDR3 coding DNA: TGTGCCAGCAATTCGGGTGATTACTCCTACGAGCAGTACTTC.

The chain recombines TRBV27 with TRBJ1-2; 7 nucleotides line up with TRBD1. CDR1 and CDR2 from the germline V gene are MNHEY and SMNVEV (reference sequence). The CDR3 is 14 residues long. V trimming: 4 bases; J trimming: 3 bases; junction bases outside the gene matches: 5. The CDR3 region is CASSSPDRDYGYTF. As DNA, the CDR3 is TGTGCCAGCAGTTCCCCCGACAGGGACTATGGCTACACCTTC.

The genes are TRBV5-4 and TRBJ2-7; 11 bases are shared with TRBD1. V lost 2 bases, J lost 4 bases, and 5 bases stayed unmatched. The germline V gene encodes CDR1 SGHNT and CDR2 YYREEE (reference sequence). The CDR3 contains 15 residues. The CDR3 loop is CASSLTGQGVYEQYF. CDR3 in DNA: TGTGCCAGCAGCTTAACGGGACAGGGGGTTTACGAGCAGTACTTC.

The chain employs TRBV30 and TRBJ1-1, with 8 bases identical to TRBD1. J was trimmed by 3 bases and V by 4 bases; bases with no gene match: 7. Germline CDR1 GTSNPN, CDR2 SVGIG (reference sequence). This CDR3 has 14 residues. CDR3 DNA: TGTGCCTGGAATGACCAGGGGGCGGACACTGAAGCTTTCTTT. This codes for CAWNDQGADTEAFF.

CDR3 in amino acids: CASSLLSEALETQYF. The CDR3 DNA reads as TGTGCCAGCAGCTTATTGTCTGAGGCCCTCGAGACCCAGTACTTC. The chain couples TRBV7-2 to TRBJ2-5; no reliable D call. V lost 2 bases, J lost 5 bases, and 15 bases lay in between. Per the germline V gene, CDR1 is SGHTA and CDR2 is FQGNSA. The CDR3 spans 15 residues.

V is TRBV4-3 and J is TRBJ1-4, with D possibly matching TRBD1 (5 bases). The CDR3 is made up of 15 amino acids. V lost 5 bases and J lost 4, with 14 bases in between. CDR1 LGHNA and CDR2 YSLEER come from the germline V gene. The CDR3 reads CASSYKGFDNEKLFF. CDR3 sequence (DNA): TGCGCCAGCAGCTACAAGGGGTTTGATAATGAAAAACTGTTTTTT.

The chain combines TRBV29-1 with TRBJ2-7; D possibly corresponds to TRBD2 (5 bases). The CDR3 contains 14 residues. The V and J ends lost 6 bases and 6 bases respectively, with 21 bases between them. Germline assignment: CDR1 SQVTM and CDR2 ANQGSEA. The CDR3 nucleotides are TGCAGCGTGAGCCCACTATTGAGCCGGGGCGAGCAGTACTTC. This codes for CSVSPLLSRGEQYF.

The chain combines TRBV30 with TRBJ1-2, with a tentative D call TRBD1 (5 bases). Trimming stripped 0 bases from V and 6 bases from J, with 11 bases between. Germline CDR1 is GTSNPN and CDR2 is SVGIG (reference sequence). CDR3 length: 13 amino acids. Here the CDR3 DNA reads TGTGCCTGGAGTGTATCCCAGGGTGATGGCTACACCTTC. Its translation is CAWSVSQGDGYTF.

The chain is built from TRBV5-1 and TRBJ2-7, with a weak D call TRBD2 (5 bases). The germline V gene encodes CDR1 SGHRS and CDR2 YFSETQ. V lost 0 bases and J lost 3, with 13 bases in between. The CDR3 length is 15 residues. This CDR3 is CASSLGTGSIYEQYF. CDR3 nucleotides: TGCGCCAGCAGCTTGGGAACGGGGTCGATCTACGAGCAGTACTTC.

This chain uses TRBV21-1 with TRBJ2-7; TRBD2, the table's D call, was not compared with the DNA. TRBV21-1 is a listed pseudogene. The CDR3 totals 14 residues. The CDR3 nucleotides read TGTGCCAGCAGCAAAGGTACTAGCGAGAGCGAGCAGTACTTC. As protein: CASSKGTSESEQYF.

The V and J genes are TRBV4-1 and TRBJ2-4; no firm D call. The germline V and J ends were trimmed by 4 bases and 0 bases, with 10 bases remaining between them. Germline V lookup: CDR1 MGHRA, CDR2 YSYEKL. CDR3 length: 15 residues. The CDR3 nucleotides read TGCGCCAGCAGCCCAAAGATACTAGCCAAAAACATTCAGTACTTC. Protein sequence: CASSPKILAKNIQYF.

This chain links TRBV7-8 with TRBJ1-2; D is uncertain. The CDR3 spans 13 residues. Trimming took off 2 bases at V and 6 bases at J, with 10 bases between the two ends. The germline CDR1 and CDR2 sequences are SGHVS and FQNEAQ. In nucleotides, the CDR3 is TGTGCCAGCAGCTTAAGTTCGGTAAATGGCTACACCTTC. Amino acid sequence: CASSLSSVNGYTF. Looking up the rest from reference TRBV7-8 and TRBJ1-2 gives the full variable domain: GAGVSQSPRYKVAKRGQDVALRCDPISGHVSLFWYQQALGQGPEFLTYFQNEAQLDKSGLPSDRFFAERPEGSVSTLKIQRTQQEDSAVYLCASSLSSVNGYTFGSGTRLTVV.

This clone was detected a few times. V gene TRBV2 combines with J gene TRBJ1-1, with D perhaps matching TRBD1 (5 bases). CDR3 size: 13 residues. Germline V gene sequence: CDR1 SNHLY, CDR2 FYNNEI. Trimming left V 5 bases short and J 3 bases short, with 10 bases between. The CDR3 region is CASSSGGDTEAFF. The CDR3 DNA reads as TGTGCCAGCAGTTCGGGAGGGGACACTGAAGCTTTCTTT.

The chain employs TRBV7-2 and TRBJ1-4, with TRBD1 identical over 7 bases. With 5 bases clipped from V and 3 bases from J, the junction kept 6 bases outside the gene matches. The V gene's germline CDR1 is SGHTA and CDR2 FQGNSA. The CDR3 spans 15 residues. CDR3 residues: CASSTRQGPNEKLFF. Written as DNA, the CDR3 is TGTGCCAGCAGCACGCGACAGGGACCTAATGAAAAACTGTTTTTT.

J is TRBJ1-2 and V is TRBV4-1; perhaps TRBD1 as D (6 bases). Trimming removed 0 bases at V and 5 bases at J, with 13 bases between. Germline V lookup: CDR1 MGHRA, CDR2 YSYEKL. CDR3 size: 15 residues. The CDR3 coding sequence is TGCGCCAGCAGCCAAGACGAAGCACAGGGTTATGGCTACACCTTC. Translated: CASSQDEAQGYGYTF.

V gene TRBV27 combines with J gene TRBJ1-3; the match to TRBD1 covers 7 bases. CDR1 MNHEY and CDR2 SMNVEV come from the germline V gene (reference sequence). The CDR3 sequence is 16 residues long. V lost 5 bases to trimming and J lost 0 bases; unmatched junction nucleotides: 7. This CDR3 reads CASSPHRDSSGNTIYF. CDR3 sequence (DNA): TGTGCCAGCAGTCCCCACCGGGACAGCTCTGGAAACACCATATATTTT.